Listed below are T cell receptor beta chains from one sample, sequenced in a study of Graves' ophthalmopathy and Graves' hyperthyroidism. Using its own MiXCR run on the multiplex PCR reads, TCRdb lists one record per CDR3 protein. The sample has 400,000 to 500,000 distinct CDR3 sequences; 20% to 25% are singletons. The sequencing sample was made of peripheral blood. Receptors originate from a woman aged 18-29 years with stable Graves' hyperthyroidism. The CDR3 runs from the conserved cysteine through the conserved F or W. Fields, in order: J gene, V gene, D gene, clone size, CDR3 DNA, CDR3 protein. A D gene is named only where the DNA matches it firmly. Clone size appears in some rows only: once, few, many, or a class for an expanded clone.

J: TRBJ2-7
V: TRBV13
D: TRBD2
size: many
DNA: TGTGCCAGCAGTCTAAGCGGGAGGGCCCCCGAGCAGTACTTC
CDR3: CASSLSGRAPEQYF

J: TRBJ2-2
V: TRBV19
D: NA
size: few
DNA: TGTGCCAGTAGTATAACAGGACTAAGAACCGGGGAGCTGTTTTTT
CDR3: CASSITGLRTGELFF

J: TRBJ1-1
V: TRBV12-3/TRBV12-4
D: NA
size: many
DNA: TGTGCCAGCAGTTTTGCTTGGGAGGACACTGAAGCTTTCTTT
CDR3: CASSFAWEDTEAFF

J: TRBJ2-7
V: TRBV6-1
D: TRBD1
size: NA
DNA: TGTGCCAGCACCTTAGACAGGGACCTCTACGAGCAGTACTTC
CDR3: CASTLDRDLYEQYF

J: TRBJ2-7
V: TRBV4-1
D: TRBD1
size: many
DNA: TGCGCCAGCAAGGGACACAGGGGTGGCGAGCAGTACTTC
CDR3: CASKGHRGGEQYF

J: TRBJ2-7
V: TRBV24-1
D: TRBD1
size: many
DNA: TGTGCCACCAGTGATGGACAGGGGACAGTTTACGAGCAGTACTTC
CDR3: CATSDGQGTVYEQYF

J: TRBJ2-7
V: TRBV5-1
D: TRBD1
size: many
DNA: TGCGCCAGCAGCCGCGGGACAGGGGTAACCTACGAGCAGTACTTC
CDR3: CASSRGTGVTYEQYF

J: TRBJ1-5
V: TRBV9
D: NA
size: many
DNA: TGTGCCAGCAGCTTAGGGGGGTCGGGGCAGCCCCAGCATTTT
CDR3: CASSLGGSGQPQHF

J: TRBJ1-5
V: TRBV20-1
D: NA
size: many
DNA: TGCAGTGCTAGAGGGTCCGGTATGGCGCCCCAGCATTTT
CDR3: CSARGSGMAPQHF

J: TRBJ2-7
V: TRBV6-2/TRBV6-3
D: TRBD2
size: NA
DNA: TGTGCCAGCAGTTACAAGCGGGAGGGCCCTAGGTCCTACGATCAGTACTTC
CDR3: CASSYKREGPRSYDQYF

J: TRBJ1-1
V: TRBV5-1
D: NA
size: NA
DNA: TGCGCCAGCAGCTTGGGGGACTCTCGAACTGAAGCTTTCTTT
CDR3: CASSLGDSRTEAFF

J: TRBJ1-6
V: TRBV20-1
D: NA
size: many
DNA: TGCAGTGCTAGCCTCGGGGGTCAAGATTCACCCCTCCACTTT
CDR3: CSASLGGQDSPLHF

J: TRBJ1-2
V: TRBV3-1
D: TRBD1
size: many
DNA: TGTGCCAGCAGCCCATTTGGACAGGGCCAACGCGGCTACACCTTC
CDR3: CASSPFGQGQRGYTF

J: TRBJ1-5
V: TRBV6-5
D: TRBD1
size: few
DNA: TGTGCCAGCAGTCACCGGGACAGGGCTAATCAGCCCCAGCATTTT
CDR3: CASSHRDRANQPQHF

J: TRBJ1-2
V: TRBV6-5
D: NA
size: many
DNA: TGTGCCAGCAGCAGACGGGTGGACTATGGCTACACCTTC
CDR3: CASSRRVDYGYTF

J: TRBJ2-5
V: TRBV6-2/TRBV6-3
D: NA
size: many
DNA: TGTGCCAGCAGTGGCAGAGAGACCCAGTACTTC
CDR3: CASSGRETQYF

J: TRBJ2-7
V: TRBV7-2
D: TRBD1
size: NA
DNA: TGTGCCAGCAGCTTAGTAGGGACAGGGCAGTACTTC
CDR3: CASSLVGTGQYF

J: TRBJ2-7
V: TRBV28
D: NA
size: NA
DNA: TGTGCCAGCAGTTTCACAGAAATCTACGAGCAGTACTTC
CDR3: CASSFTEIYEQYF

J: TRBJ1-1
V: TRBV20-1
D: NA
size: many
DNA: TGCAGTGCCCGTGGTCAAGGTTTCGGAATTATGAACACTGAAGCTTTCTTT
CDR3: CSARGQGFGIMNTEAFF

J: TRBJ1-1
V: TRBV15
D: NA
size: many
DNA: TGTGCCACCAGCAGAGTAAGATTTGGGTTGAACACTGAAGCTTTCTTT
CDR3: CATSRVRFGLNTEAFF

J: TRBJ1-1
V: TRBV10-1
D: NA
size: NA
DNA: TGCGCCAGCAGTGGGGAAAGACAGGCGAAAATCGGCACTGAAGCTTTCTTT
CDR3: CASSGERQAKIGTEAFF

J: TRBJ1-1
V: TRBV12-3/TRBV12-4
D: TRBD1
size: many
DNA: TGTGCCAGCAGCACGCCCCGGGACAGGGCCCCTTACACTGAAGCTTTCTTT
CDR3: CASSTPRDRAPYTEAFF

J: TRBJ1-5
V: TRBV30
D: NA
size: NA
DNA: TGTGCCTGGAGTGAAGGGAATAGCAATCAGCCCCAGCATTTT
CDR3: CAWSEGNSNQPQHF

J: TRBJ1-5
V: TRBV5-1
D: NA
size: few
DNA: TGCGCCAGCAGGGAATCGCTGGGCAATCAGCCCCAGCATTTT
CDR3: CASRESLGNQPQHF